A single sample gave rise to the 4 T cell receptor beta chains below, sequenced in a study of T cells after posttransplantation cyclophosphamide. Some clones are missing from TCRdb's copy, which holds only in-frame ones; the method was immunoSEQ multiplex PCR. The repertoire holds about 6,800 clones, with under 95% as singletons. Cyclophosphamide on days +3 and +4 followed busulfan-fludarabine conditioning and a marrow graft. This specimen consisted of PBMCs, obtained about 1,500 days after allogeneic stem cell transplant with posttransplant cyclophosphamide. Every receptor here comes from a female patient aged 50-59 years who received an allogeneic stem cell transplant from a related donor, was CMV-positive, and had no GVHD. Some T cells may trace back to the graft donor.

The CDR3 region has the DNA TGTGCCAGCAGATCGGGGGGTACGACCTACGAGCAGTACTTC. This translates into CASRSGGTTYEQYF. The chain has TRBV7-9 and TRBJ2-7; 7 bases line up with TRBD2. Trimming removed 6 bases from V and 2 bases from J; junction bases left unmatched: 7. Germline CDR1 and CDR2: SEHNR and FQNEAQ (reference sequence). This CDR3 contains 14 residues.

This chain's CDR3 is CASSTEAYEQYF. In DNA form, the CDR3 reads TGTGCCAGCAGCACCGAGGCCTACGAGCAGTACTTC. The rearrangement links TRBV6-6 to TRBJ2-7; D not certain. CDR1 and CDR2 (germline): MNHNY, SVGAGI (reference sequence). V lost 6 bases to trimming and J lost 2 bases, with 8 bases between them. This CDR3 contains 12 residues.

The rearrangement joins TRBV27 to TRBJ1-5, with D perhaps TRBD1 (5 bases). Germline V gene sequence: CDR1 MNHEY, CDR2 SMNVEV (reference sequence). Trimming left V 5 bases short and J 9 bases short, with 20 bases between. The CDR3 covers 15 residues. The CDR3 spells CASSPLVGAKRPQHF. DNA for the CDR3: TGTGCCAGCAGTCCCCTAGTAGGGGCAAAAAGGCCCCAGCATTTT.

The V call is TRBV20-1, the J call TRBJ1-1; maybe TRBD1 (5 bases). The CDR3 length is 11 residues. Germline assignment: CDR1 DFQATT and CDR2 SNEGSKA (reference sequence). V lost 6 bases and J lost 3, with 8 bases in between. This CDR3 reads CSAQGDTEAFF. In DNA form, the CDR3 reads TGCAGTGCGCAGGGTGACACTGAAGCTTTCTTT.